This T cell receptor beta chain was observed in a study of T cells in Graves' hyperthyroidism and ophthalmopathy. Study in general: Blood was drawn when the patient was first diagnosed and still untreated. Study-wide results and limits: Through a model of 13 V-J features, ophthalmopathy was separated from stable hyperthyroidism.

Thyroid ultrasound and orbital computed tomography, with clinical symptoms and serum thyroxine and TRAb, informed diagnoses. The authors obtained PBMCs from about 9.5 ml of fresh peripheral blood. At least ten counts were recorded for this clonotype. As yet, its antigen is unknown. RNA transcripts provided the source from which TCR beta CDR3 regions were amplified. Primed by the HTBI set, a first-round RT-PCR was run on the TCR CDR3. TCRdb independently ran MiXCR on the multiplex PCR reads; one entry per CDR3 protein. The sample includes hundreds of thousands of distinct CDR3 sequences, roughly 15% of them seen just once. V lost 0 bases and J 3 bases, leaving 8 bases between the germline ends. The CDR3 contains 14 residues. The germline V gene encodes CDR1 MNHEY and CDR2 SMNVEV (reference sequence).

The sequenced sample was blood. The chain links TRBV27 to TRBJ1-2; D perhaps matches TRBD1 (6 bases). This clonotype originated in a woman in her thirties or forties with Graves' ophthalmopathy. The CDR3 region is CASSLSQGYYGYTF. The DNA for the CDR3 is TGTGCCAGCAGTTTATCCCAGGGGTACTATGGCTACACCTTC.